A selection of T cell receptor beta chains follows, all from one sample in a study of cytomegalovirus exposure and HLA in healthy donors. Measured with immunoSEQ multiplex PCR; TCRdb has only the in-frame clones, and not every one. The sample lists over 100,000 clones, approximately 70% occurring once. Sequencing was performed on PBMCs. The source of these receptors is a woman in her twenties or thirties in good health and CMV-seronegative. Both conserved end residues are part of each CDR3. A D gene is named only where the DNA matches it firmly. Rows may omit the clone size; those that give it use once, few, many or a size class.

TRBJ1-1,TRBV10-3,NA,NA,CAISATVNTEAFF,TGTGCCATCAGTGCAACAGTGAACACTGAAGCTTTCTTT
TRBJ1-1,TRBV19,NA,NA,CASTPGGTTEAFF,TGTGCCAGTACCCCGGGAGGGACGACTGAAGCTTTCTTT
TRBJ2-7,TRBV9,NA,TRBD1,CASSVVPGQGLHEQYF,TGTGCCAGCAGCGTAGTCCCGGGACAGGGGTTACACGAGCAGTACTTC
TRBJ1-2,TRBV4-2,NA,TRBD1,CASSQDSSGGSDGYTF,TGTGCCAGCAGCCAAGACTCTTCAGGGGGATCTGATGGCTACACCTTC
TRBJ2-2,TRBV7-2,NA,TRBD1,CASSLDRGSGELFF,TGTGCCAGCAGCCTAGACAGGGGCTCCGGGGAGCTGTTTTTT
TRBJ2-3,TRBV6-4,NA,TRBD2,CASSELAESTDTQYF,TGTGCCAGCAGTGAACTAGCGGAAAGCACAGATACGCAGTATTTT
TRBJ1-1,TRBV4-3,few,NA,CASRGVGRWGREAFF,TGCGCCAGCAGAGGGGTGGGTAGGTGGGGCCGTGAAGCTTTCTTT
TRBJ2-7,TRBV5-1,NA,TRBD1,CASSFGSGQVNYEQYF,TGCGCCAGCAGCTTCGGTTCAGGACAGGTGAACTACGAGCAGTACTTC
TRBJ1-4,TRBV18,NA,NA,CASSLTLDSTNEKLFF,TGTGCCAGCTCCCTTACTCTAGATTCAACTAATGAAAAACTGTTTTTT
TRBJ1-1,TRBV6-1,once,TRBD1,CASQGALMNTEAFF,TGTGCCAGCCAGGGGGCACTCATGAACACTGAAGCTTTCTTT
TRBJ1-5,TRBV6-5,NA,TRBD1,CASSKDRGHTQPQHF,TGTGCCAGCAGCAAAGACAGGGGGCATACTCAGCCCCAGCATTTT
TRBJ1-1,TRBV7-6,NA,NA,CASSLTSGDTEAFF,TGTGCCAGCAGCTTAACGTCCGGGGACACTGAAGCTTTCTTT
TRBJ2-3,TRBV9,NA,TRBD2,CASSGGNTDTQYF,TGTGCCTCTAGCGGGGGTAACACAGATACGCAGTATTTT
TRBJ1-5,TRBV7-8,NA,NA,CASSLSGRNQPQHF,TGTGCCAGCAGCTTATCTGGGAGAAATCAGCCCCAGCATTTT
TRBJ1-1,TRBV2,NA,NA,CASSVEARAFF,TGTGCCAGCAGTGTGGAGGCGCGGGCTTTCTTT
TRBJ1-4,TRBV2,NA,NA,CASSEGGNNEKLFF,TGTGCCAGCAGTGAGGGCGGGAATAATGAAAAACTGTTTTTT